A single sample is the source of the 6 T cell receptor beta chains below, sequenced in a study of blood T cell repertoires in COVID-19. Produced via immunoSEQ multiplex PCR; TCRdb's table is partial and in-frame only. There are 380,000 or so clones in the sample; roughly 90% occur only once, and roughly 2% lies in the top ten. The sequenced material came from PBMCs or T cells enriched from blood (not recorded which). These receptors were obtained from a woman aged 40 to 50 with acute COVID-19.

CDR3 amino acids: CAQGTGWHGYTF. CDR3 coding DNA: TGTGCCCAAGGGACAGGATGGCATGGCTACACCTTC. The V call is TRBV30, the J call TRBJ1-2; TRBD1 aligns across 8 bases. The CDR3 is 12 amino acids. The ends lost 8 bases at V and 6 bases at J; junction bases unmatched: 8. Germline V lookup: CDR1 GTSNPN, CDR2 SVGIG (reference sequence).

The chain employs TRBV5-1 and TRBJ2-3; TRBD1 matches at 8 bases. Per the germline V gene, CDR1 is SGHRS and CDR2 is YFSETQ. The CDR3 is 17 residues long. Germline trimming cut 2 bases from V and 5 bases from J; bases unmatched to any gene: 13. The CDR3 reads CASSFYPRTGRGDTQYF. CDR3 coding DNA: TGCGCCAGCAGCTTTTATCCCAGGACAGGGAGAGGAGATACGCAGTATTTT.

CDR3 sequence (DNA): TGTGCCACCAGCAGAGGGACAGGGGTCGGCGAGCAGTACTTC. Encoded protein: CATSRGTGVGEQYF. This rearrangement joins TRBV15 to TRBJ2-7; 9 bases agree with TRBD1. J lost 6 bases, V lost 1 base, and 4 bases had no gene match. From germline, CDR1 is LNHNV and CDR2 YYDKDF (reference sequence). The CDR3 covers 14 residues.

This rearrangement joins TRBV3-1 (or the pseudogene TRBV3-2) to TRBJ2-5, with TRBD1 matching over 8 bases. Germline assignment: CDR1 LGHDT and CDR2 YNNKEL (reference sequence). V gave up 5 bases and J gave up 5 bases; unmatched junction bases: 4. The CDR3 spans 13 residues. CDR3 protein: CASSFRTGETQYF. The CDR3 DNA sequence: TGTGCCAGCAGCTTCCGGACAGGGGAGACCCAGTACTTC.

The chain carries TRBV6-6 and TRBJ2-7; 12 positions agree with TRBD1. CDR3 length: 17 amino acids. Germline V lookup: CDR1 MNHNY, CDR2 SVGAGI (reference sequence). V shed 5 bases, J shed 3 bases, and the junction held 11 bases outside the gene matches. The CDR3 DNA follows: TGTGCCAGCAGTCGTCCCGGGACAGGGGGCTTAGACTACGAGCAGTACTTC. This sequence encodes CASSRPGTGGLDYEQYF.

This chain uses TRBV5-4 with TRBJ2-7, with D possibly matching TRBD1 (6 bases). The CDR3 has 14 amino acids. The germline CDR1 and CDR2 sequences are SGHNT and YYREEE (reference sequence). The ends were cut back, 2 bases at V and 4 bases at J, with 13 bases in the middle. CDR3 coding DNA: TGTGCCAGCAGCTTCAACGGACAGCCTTACGAGCAGTACTTC. It specifies CASSFNGQPYEQYF.